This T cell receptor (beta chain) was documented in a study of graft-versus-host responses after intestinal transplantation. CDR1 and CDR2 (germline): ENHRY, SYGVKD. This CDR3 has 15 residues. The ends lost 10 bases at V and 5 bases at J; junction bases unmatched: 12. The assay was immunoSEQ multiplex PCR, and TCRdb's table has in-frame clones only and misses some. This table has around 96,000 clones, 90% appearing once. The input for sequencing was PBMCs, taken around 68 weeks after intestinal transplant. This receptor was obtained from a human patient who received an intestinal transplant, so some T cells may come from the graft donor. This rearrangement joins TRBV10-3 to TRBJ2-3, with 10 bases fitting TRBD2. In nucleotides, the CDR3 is TGTGCCACCGGAGGGGCTAGCGGGGGCGGAGATACGCAGTATTTT. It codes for CATGGASGGGDTQYF.